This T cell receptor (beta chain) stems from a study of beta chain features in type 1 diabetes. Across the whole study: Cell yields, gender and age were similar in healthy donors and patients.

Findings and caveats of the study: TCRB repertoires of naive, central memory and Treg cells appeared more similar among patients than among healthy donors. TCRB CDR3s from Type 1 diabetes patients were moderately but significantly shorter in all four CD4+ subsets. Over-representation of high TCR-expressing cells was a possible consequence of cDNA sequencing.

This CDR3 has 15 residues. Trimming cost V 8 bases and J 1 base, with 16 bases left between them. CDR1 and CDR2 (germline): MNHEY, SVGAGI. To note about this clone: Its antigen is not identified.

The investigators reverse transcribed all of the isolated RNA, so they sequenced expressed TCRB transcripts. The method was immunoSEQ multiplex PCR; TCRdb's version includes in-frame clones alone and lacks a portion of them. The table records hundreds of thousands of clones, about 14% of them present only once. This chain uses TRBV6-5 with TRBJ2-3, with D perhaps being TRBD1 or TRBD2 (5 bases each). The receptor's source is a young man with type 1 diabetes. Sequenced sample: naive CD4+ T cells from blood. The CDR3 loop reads CASSRRGAGTDTQYF. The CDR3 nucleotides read TGTGCCAGCTCCCGGAGAGGGGCGGGCACAGATACGCAGTATTTT.